This T cell receptor (beta chain) was obtained from a study of blood T cell repertoires in COVID-19. As for the study in general: The origin of the acute and convalescent COVID-19 samples was the United States, Italy and Spain.

Trimming took off 6 bases at V and 0 bases at J, with 9 bases between the two ends. The CDR3 spans 14 residues. From germline, CDR1 is MDHEN and CDR2 SYDVKM. Authors' processing steps: Using reference gene primer amplification, nucleated cell counts were estimated. The data were produced by immunoSEQ multiplex PCR, yet TCRdb's version contains in-frame clones alone and is incomplete. V and J calls and clone size are those listed in that table; D and trimming were worked out from the DNA. The sample has approximately 250,000 clones, approximately 84% seen once. The sample taken for sequencing was PBMCs or T cells enriched from blood (not recorded which). V usage is TRBV28 and J usage is TRBJ1-3; D not certain. The sequence was obtained from a man aged 40-49 years who had recovered from COVID-19. CDR3 DNA: TGTGCCAGCAGCTCGACTGCCTCTGGAAACACCATATATTTT. This gives the protein CASSSTASGNTIYF.